The 18 T cell receptor beta chains below all came from one sample that was sequenced in a study of Graves' ophthalmopathy and Graves' hyperthyroidism. From RNA, the CDR3 regions of TCR beta chains were amplified and sequenced. Second-round multiplex PCR came after a first-round RT-PCR that employed HTBI primers. TCRdb re-called the multiplex PCR reads with MiXCR, one entry per CDR3 protein. This table holds hundreds of thousands of distinct CDR3 sequences, approximately 22% found once. Material: peripheral blood. Every receptor here comes from a woman between 18 and 29 years old with stable Graves' hyperthyroidism. Some clones in this sample may be carry-over from other donors' samples.

This clonotype was picked up many times. The chain links TRBV20-1 to TRBJ1-2; D perhaps matches TRBD1 (5 bases). V was clipped by 6 bases and J by 4 bases, with 15 bases between them. Germline V CDR1 and CDR2: DFQATT, SNEGSKA (reference sequence). CDR3 length equals 13 residues. The CDR3 is CSAGTDQPYGYTF. CDR3 in DNA: TGCAGTGCCGGGACGGATCAGCCCTATGGCTACACCTTC.

The J gene is TRBJ1-1, the V gene TRBV19; no firm D call. This CDR3 is 12 amino acids long. V was trimmed by 9 bases and J by 3 bases, leaving 11 bases between them. Germline V gene lookup returns CDR1 LNHDA and CDR2 SQIVND (reference sequence). CDR3 coding DNA: TGTGCCAGCAAGGCGGGGTACACTGAAGCTTTCTTT. It encodes CASKAGYTEAFF.

This clonotype was detected many times. CDR3 sequence: CASIKDRGNYGYTF. Here the CDR3 DNA reads TGTGCCAGCATTAAGGACAGGGGTAACTATGGCTACACCTTC. The chain combines TRBV6-2 or TRBV6-3 with TRBJ1-2; 9 bases are shared with TRBD1. Trimming removed 7 bases from V and 1 base from J; junction bases left unmatched: 4. CDR3 length equals 14 residues. The germline gives CDR1 MNHEY, CDR2 SVGEGT.

This clonotype has more than one count but fewer than ten. The CDR3: CASSLVSLGYRRTGVNYGYTF. CDR3 bases: TGTGCCAGCAGCTTAGTTTCGTTAGGGTATCGCCGGACAGGGGTTAACTATGGCTACACCTTC. V gene TRBV11-3 combines with J gene TRBJ1-2; 9 nucleotides match TRBD1. The germline V gene has CDR1 SGHNT and CDR2 YENEEA. J gave up 1 base and V 1 base, and 19 bases lay outside the gene matches. The CDR3 is made up of 21 amino acids.

This clonotype appeared many times. The CDR3 nucleotides read TGCAGTGCTAGTTACGTGGAAGGAGCTTTCTTT. Amino acids: CSASYVEGAFF. The chain couples TRBV20-1 to TRBJ1-1, with unresolved D. The V gene lost 3 bases and the J gene lost 10 bases, with 12 bases spanning the gap. CDR1 DFQATT and CDR2 SNEGSKA come from the germline V gene (reference sequence). This CDR3 region has 11 residues.

The rearrangement links TRBV6-1 to TRBJ1-5, with 7 bases matching TRBD1. V shed 6 bases and J 6 bases; nucleotides not matched to a gene: 8. CDR1 and CDR2 (germline): MNHNS, SASEGT. There are 14 residues in the CDR3. CDR3 DNA sequence: TGTGCCAGCAGCCGGGCAGGGGGTTCTCAGCCCCAGCATTTT. Translation gives CASSRAGGSQPQHF.

This clonotype was counted at least ten times. This rearrangement joins TRBV20-1 to TRBJ2-7; 8 bases are shared with TRBD2. Trimming cost V 3 bases and J 0 bases; bases outside gene matches: 13. CDR1 is DFQATT and CDR2 is SNEGSKA in the germline V gene (reference sequence). The CDR3 consists of 17 residues. CDR3 nucleotide sequence: TGCAGTGCTAGTTGGGCTAGCGGGTCGAGGAGCTCCTACGAGCAGTACTTC. Encoded protein: CSASWASGSRSSYEQYF.

The chain links TRBV18 to TRBJ2-7, with 10 positions matching TRBD1. Per germline, CDR1 KGHSH and CDR2 LQKENI. The CDR3 loop spans 15 amino acids. Trimming cost V 5 bases and J 7 bases; bases outside gene matches: 11. The CDR3 DNA reads TGTGCCAGCTCAACGTCGGGACAGGGGTTCTGGGAGCAGTACTTC. Its protein product is CASSTSGQGFWEQYF.

This clonotype has at least ten counts. The genes are TRBV29-1 and TRBJ1-1; no reliable D call. Trimming cost V 4 bases and J 1 base, with 13 bases left between them. Germline V gene lookup returns CDR1 SQVTM and CDR2 ANQGSEA. This CDR3 region has 14 residues. This CDR3 reads CSVVRMDSNTEAFF. DNA of the CDR3: TGCAGCGTTGTTCGGATGGATTCGAACACTGAAGCTTTCTTT.

This clonotype was found many times. J is TRBJ1-1 and V is TRBV7-2, with D perhaps TRBD1 (6 bases). V was clipped by 5 bases and J by 7 bases, with 20 bases between them. The CDR3 extends over 15 amino acids. The germline V gene encodes CDR1 SGHTA and CDR2 FQGNSA. CDR3 protein: CASSPFPGQLIEAFF. The CDR3 nucleotides read TGTGCCAGCAGCCCCTTTCCGGGACAACTTATTGAAGCTTTCTTT.

The CDR3 DNA sequence: TGTGCCAGCGTCCACTTGGGGACTGGGGCCAACGTCCTGACTTTC. Amino acids: CASVHLGTGANVLTF. V gene TRBV7-8 combines with J gene TRBJ2-6; D remains unclear. The CDR3 totals 15 residues. In germline, CDR1 is SGHVS, CDR2 FQNEAQ. V gave up 8 bases and J gave up 2 bases, with 13 bases separating them.

This clonotype was found many times. The chain uses TRBV12-3 or TRBV12-4 and TRBJ1-5; tentatively, D is TRBD1 (6 bases). Trimming took 6 bases from V and 3 from J, leaving 15 bases between them. The CDR3 is 15 amino acids. The CDR3 loop is CASRLEGVTNQPQHF. The CDR3 DNA reads TGTGCCAGCAGACTGGAGGGGGTTACCAATCAGCCCCAGCATTTT.

The chain carries TRBV29-1 and TRBJ2-5; D not certain. The CDR3 runs to 16 residues. CDR1 is SQVTM and CDR2 is ANQGSEA in the germline V gene. V lost 0 bases to trimming and J lost 4 bases, with 18 bases between them. The chain's CDR3 is CSVEDAVRQTGETQYF. For the CDR3, the DNA is TGCAGCGTTGAAGACGCCGTCCGTCAAACGGGAGAGACCCAGTACTTC.

J is TRBJ2-5 and V is TRBV18; a possible D gene is TRBD1 (5 bases). The germline V gene has CDR1 KGHSH and CDR2 LQKENI. Trimming left V 1 base short and J 2 bases short, with 8 bases between. CDR3 size: 14 residues. CDR3 region: CASSPQTVQETQYF. The CDR3 DNA reads TGTGCCAGCTCACCACAGACAGTGCAAGAGACCCAGTACTTC.

This clonotype has ten or more counts. The chain combines TRBV9 with TRBJ1-1; 9 nucleotides agree with TRBD1. Germline V gene data show CDR1 as SGDLS and CDR2 as YYNGEE. This CDR3 region has 14 residues. Trimming cost V 4 bases and J 7 bases; bases outside gene matches: 8. The CDR3 loop is CASSRDRAQGEAFF. The CDR3 bases are TGTGCCAGCAGCAGGGACAGGGCCCAAGGTGAAGCTTTCTTT.

The genes are TRBV18 and TRBJ2-7; 7 nucleotides line up with TRBD2. The V gene's germline CDR1 is KGHSH and CDR2 LQKENI. The CDR3 contains 14 residues. V shed 5 bases and J 3 bases; nucleotides not matched to a gene: 7. The CDR3 spells CASSGRDYIYEQYF. The CDR3 bases are TGTGCCAGCTCAGGCAGGGACTACATCTACGAGCAGTACTTC.

This clonotype was observed at least ten times. This chain links TRBV27 with TRBJ1-2; D might be TRBD1 (6 bases). This CDR3 is 13 amino acids long. V dropped 6 bases and J dropped 7 bases, with 15 bases sitting between them. Germline V gene data show CDR1 as MNHEY and CDR2 as SMNVEV (reference sequence). The CDR3 coding sequence is TGTGCCAGCAGCCGCCCACAGGGAGTTGGCTACACCTTC. Protein: CASSRPQGVGYTF.

This clonotype was counted at least ten times. This chain connects TRBV19 to TRBJ1-5; weak D call: TRBD1 (6 bases). The CDR3 is 16 amino acids. Germline loops: CDR1 LNHDA, CDR2 SQIVND (reference sequence). Trimming took 7 bases from V and 0 from J, leaving 16 bases between them. Here the CDR3 reads CASTNRVSPSNQPQHF. The CDR3 DNA follows: TGTGCCAGTACCAACAGGGTGTCCCCTAGCAATCAGCCCCAGCATTTT.